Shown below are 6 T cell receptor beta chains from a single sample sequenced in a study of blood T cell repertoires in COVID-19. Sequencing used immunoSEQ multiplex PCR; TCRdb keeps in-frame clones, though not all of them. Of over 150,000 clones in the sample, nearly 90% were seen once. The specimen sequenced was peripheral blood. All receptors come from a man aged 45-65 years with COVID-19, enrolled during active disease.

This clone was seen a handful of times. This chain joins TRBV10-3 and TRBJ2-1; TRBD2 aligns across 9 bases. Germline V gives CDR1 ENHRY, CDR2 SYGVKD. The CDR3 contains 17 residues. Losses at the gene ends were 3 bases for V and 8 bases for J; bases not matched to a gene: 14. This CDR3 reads CAISDSLGGRAWDEQFF. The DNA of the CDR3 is TGTGCCATCAGTGACTCGTTGGGCGGGAGGGCCTGGGATGAGCAGTTCTTC.

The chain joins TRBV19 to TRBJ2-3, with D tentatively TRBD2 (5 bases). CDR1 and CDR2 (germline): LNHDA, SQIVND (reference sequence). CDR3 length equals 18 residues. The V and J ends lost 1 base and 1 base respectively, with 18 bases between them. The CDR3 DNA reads TGTGCCAGTAGTATAGTAGTCGCGACCGCCGGGGGCACAGATACGCAGTATTTT. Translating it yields CASSIVVATAGGTDTQYF.

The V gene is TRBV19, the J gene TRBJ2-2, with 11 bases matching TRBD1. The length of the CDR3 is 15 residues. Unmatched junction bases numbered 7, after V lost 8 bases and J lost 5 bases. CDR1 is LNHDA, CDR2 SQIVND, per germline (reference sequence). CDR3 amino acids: CASCGQGALTGELFF. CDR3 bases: TGTGCCAGTTGCGGACAGGGGGCGCTTACCGGGGAGCTGTTTTTT.

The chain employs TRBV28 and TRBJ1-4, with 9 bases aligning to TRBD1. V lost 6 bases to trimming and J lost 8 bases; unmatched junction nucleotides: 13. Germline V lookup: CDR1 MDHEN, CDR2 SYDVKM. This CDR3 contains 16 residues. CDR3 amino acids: CASSRSGGTGKEKLFF. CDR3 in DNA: TGTGCCAGCAGCAGGTCGGGGGGGACAGGGAAGGAAAAACTGTTTTTT.

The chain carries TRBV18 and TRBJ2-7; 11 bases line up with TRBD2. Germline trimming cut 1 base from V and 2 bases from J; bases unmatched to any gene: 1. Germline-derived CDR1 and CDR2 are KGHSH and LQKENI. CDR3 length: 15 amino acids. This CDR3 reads CASSPLLAGAYEQYF. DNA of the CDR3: TGTGCCAGCTCACCACTACTAGCGGGGGCCTACGAGCAGTACTTC.

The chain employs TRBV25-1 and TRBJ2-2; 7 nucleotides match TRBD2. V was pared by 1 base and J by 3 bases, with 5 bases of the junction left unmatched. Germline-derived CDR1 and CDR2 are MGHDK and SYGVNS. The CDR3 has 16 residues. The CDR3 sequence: CASSESWAGDTGELFF. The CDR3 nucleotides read TGTGCCAGCAGTGAATCCTGGGCGGGAGACACCGGGGAGCTGTTTTTT.